This T cell receptor (beta chain) was captured in a study of OX40 agonist ivuxolimab in advanced cancers. Looking at the study overall: The study treated patients with ivuxolimab, an agonistic anti-OX40 (CD134) antibody. Anti-PD-1, anti-PD-L1 or anti-CTLA-4 therapy given earlier was allowed, and 40% had some. Study-level results: Nonresponders, in some cases, also had low normalized T-cell clonal expansion. The CD4+ and CD8+ T cells in the blood had expanded clonally by week 6 at 0.1 to 3.0 mg/kg.

Germline V gene lookup returns CDR1 KGHSH and CDR2 LQKENI. This CDR3 region has 15 residues. V was cut by 6 bases and J by 2 bases, with 16 bases left in between. Repertoires were generated with immunoSEQ multiplex PCR, while TCRdb's copy carries only in-frame clones and drops some. The profile shows tens of thousands of clones, 89% of them singletons. Regarding this clone: Its antigen is unidentified.

This specimen was CD4+ or CD8+ T cells sorted from blood, taken in a trial of the OX40 agonist ivuxolimab. This chain joins TRBV18 and TRBJ1-1; D is perhaps TRBD1 (6 bases). The receptor was isolated from an adult with an advanced solid tumor such as melanoma, head and neck, liver or kidney cancer. This chain's CDR3 is CASSVTGQVNTEAFF. The CDR3 nucleotides read TGTGCCAGCTCCGTGACAGGTCAAGTAAACACTGAAGCTTTCTTT. The entire variable domain, with the rest obtained from reference TRBV18 and TRBJ1-1, is as follows: NAGVMQNPRHLVRRRGQEARLRCSPMKGHSHVYWYRQLPEEGLKFMVYLQKENIIDESGMPKERFSAEFPKEGPSILRIQQVVRGDSAAYFCASSVTGQVNTEAFFGQGTRLTVV.